These 15 T cell receptor beta chains were sequenced from one sample in a study of cytomegalovirus exposure and HLA in healthy donors. PCR primers comprised 60 Vbeta and 13 Jbeta primers. Profiling relied on immunoSEQ multiplex PCR, and the TCRdb table lists in-frame clones only, not all of them. The sample holds some 200,000 clones, over 60% seen once. Sample: PBMCs. The receptors originated from a man aged 18-30 years in good health and CMV-seronegative.

The chain employs TRBV4-1 and TRBJ2-4; 7 nucleotides agree with TRBD2. Looked up from germline, CDR1 is MGHRA and CDR2 is YSYEKL. V trimming: 0 bases; J trimming: 0 bases; junction bases outside the gene matches: 5. This CDR3 spans 17 amino acids. The CDR3 DNA follows: TGCGCCAGCAGCCAAGAGGGAGGGCCGTCAGCCAAAAACATTCAGTACTTC. Residues: CASSQEGGPSAKNIQYF.

This sequence joins TRBV2 and TRBJ2-5, with a tentative D call TRBD2 (6 bases). The CDR3 sequence is 13 residues long. Germline CDR1 and CDR2: SNHLY and FYNNEI. Trimming left V 6 bases short and J 1 base short, with 9 bases between. The CDR3, as DNA: TGTGCCAGCAGAGTAGCGGCCCAAGAGACCCAGTACTTC. Translated: CASRVAAQETQYF.

J is TRBJ1-5 and V is TRBV5-3; 7 nucleotides agree with TRBD1. TRBV5-3 is annotated as an ORF whose role is uncertain. The junction had 8 bases not matched to a gene; V was cut back by 4 bases and J by 4 bases. The CDR3 spans 15 residues. CDR3 nucleotide sequence: TGTGCCAGAAGCAAGGACAGGAGGGGGAATCAGCCCCAGCATTTT. Translating gives CARSKDRRGNQPQHF.

This clone was observed a few times. The chain carries TRBV6-6 and TRBJ2-5, with 7 bases lining up with TRBD1. Trimming cost V 6 bases and J 4 bases; bases outside gene matches: 5. The CDR3 extends over 13 amino acids. Germline CDR1 reads MNHNY; CDR2 reads SVGAGI (reference sequence). The CDR3 sequence is CASRGQDRETQYF. Here the CDR3 DNA reads TGTGCCAGCAGAGGACAGGATCGAGAGACCCAGTACTTC.

CDR3 region: CASSDPDPWRGEDQPQHF. CDR3 DNA sequence: TGTGCCAGCAGTGACCCAGACCCATGGCGAGGGGAGGATCAGCCCCAGCATTTT. V and J are TRBV6-1 and TRBJ1-5, with TRBD1 as a possible D gene (5 bases). The CDR3 is made up of 18 amino acids. The germline CDR1 and CDR2 sequences are MNHNS and SASEGT. V was cut by 3 bases and J by 5 bases, with 23 bases left in between.

The V and J genes are TRBV6-1 and TRBJ2-7; TRBD2 matches at 11 bases. The CDR3 runs to 15 residues. Germline CDR1 reads MNHNS; CDR2 reads SASEGT. V was pared by 4 bases and J by 3 bases, with 5 bases of the junction left unmatched. The CDR3 DNA sequence: TGTGCCAGCAGTGGAACTAGCGGGAGTGTCTACGAGCAGTACTTC. Its protein product is CASSGTSGSVYEQYF.

The V call is TRBV7-9, the J call TRBJ2-5; 7 bases are a match to TRBD1. The CDR3 is 14 residues long. After removal of 4 bases from V and 3 bases from J, the junction contained 5 bases not matched to a gene. Germline CDR1 is SEHNR and CDR2 is FQNEAQ (reference sequence). Here the CDR3 DNA reads TGTGCCAGCAGCTCCCCCAGGGGGAAAGAGACCCAGTACTTC. Protein product: CASSSPRGKETQYF.

V and J are TRBV2 and TRBJ1-1, with TRBD1 matching 12 bases. This CDR3 region has 17 residues. J was trimmed by 4 bases and V by 4 bases; bases with no gene match: 10. CDR1 and CDR2 (germline): SNHLY, FYNNEI. The CDR3 region has the DNA TGTGCCAGCAGTGGACTCGGGACAGGGGGCAGGGGCACTGAAGCTTTCTTT. Translation: CASSGLGTGGRGTEAFF.

V is TRBV27 and J is TRBJ1-5; D is unclear. CDR3 length: 14 residues. The germline V and J ends were trimmed by 2 bases and 7 bases, with 12 bases remaining between them. Germline CDR1 is MNHEY and CDR2 is SMNVEV (reference sequence). The chain's CDR3 is CASSLISLGQPQHF. CDR3 DNA sequence: TGTGCCAGCAGTTTAATTTCGTTGGGCCAGCCCCAGCATTTT.

This clone turned up a few times. This chain connects TRBV29-1 to TRBJ2-2, with 7 bases lining up with TRBD2. Looked up from germline, CDR1 is SQVTM and CDR2 is ANQGSEA. With 4 bases clipped from V and 1 base from J, the junction kept 3 bases outside the gene matches. The CDR3 runs to 14 residues. CDR3 amino acids: CSVGLAVNTGELFF. The CDR3, as DNA: TGCAGCGTTGGACTAGCAGTGAACACCGGGGAGCTGTTTTTT.

Turning to this clone: At the DNA level, this CDR3 is encoded by other sequences in the same sample as well. The chain links TRBV28 to TRBJ1-2; D may be TRBD1 (6 bases). V lost 3 bases and J lost 1, with 18 bases in between. Germline V gene sequence: CDR1 MDHEN, CDR2 SYDVKM. The CDR3 runs to 17 residues. CDR3 amino acids: CASSLPSIGQYNYGYTF. The CDR3 DNA sequence: TGTGCCAGCAGTTTGCCCTCAATAGGACAGTATAACTATGGCTACACCTTC.

The chain uses TRBV11-3 and TRBJ2-5, with D possibly matching TRBD1 (6 bases). The tail of the sequence fits TRBJ2-7 better, so the J call may be wrong. The CDR3 covers 14 residues. The V gene's germline CDR1 is SGHNT and CDR2 YENEEA. The CDR3 nucleotides are TGTGCCAGCAGCCGCCCGGGACAAACCTACGAGCAGTACTTC. Translation: CASSRPGQTYEQYF.

The chain employs TRBV7-8 and TRBJ2-1; 11 nucleotides line up with TRBD2. Unmatched junction bases numbered 5, after V lost 2 bases and J lost 8 bases. The CDR3 sequence is 15 residues long. CDR1 and CDR2 from the germline V gene are SGHVS and FQNEAQ. The CDR3 spells CASSLRLAGLDEQFF. The CDR3 DNA reads as TGTGCCAGCAGCTTAAGACTAGCGGGACTCGATGAGCAGTTCTTC.

V gene TRBV11-2 combines with J gene TRBJ2-1; D may be TRBD2 (6 bases). Germline CDR1 SGHAT, CDR2 FQNNGV. The V and J ends lost 5 bases and 6 bases respectively, with 11 bases between them. The CDR3 extends over 13 amino acids. This CDR3 is CASSPPGGNEQFF. The DNA for the CDR3 is TGTGCCAGCAGCCCACCCGGGGGCAATGAGCAGTTCTTC. The full variable domain, with the rest looked up from reference TRBV11-2 and TRBJ2-1, is EAGVAQSPRYKIIEKRQSVAFWCNPISGHATLYWYQQILGQGPKLLIQFQNNGVVDDSQLPKDRFSAERLKGVDSTLKIQPAKLEDSAVYLCASSPPGGNEQFFGPGTRLTVL.

The gene calls are TRBV9 and TRBJ2-3; 13 bases are shared with TRBD2. Germline loops: CDR1 SGDLS, CDR2 YYNGEE. The junction had 10 bases not matched to a gene; V was cut back by 3 bases and J by 9 bases. The CDR3 covers 16 residues. The CDR3 DNA follows: TGTGCCAGCAGCGGAACTAGCGGGAGGGAGGCCTGGACGCAGTATTTT. Translated, it gives CASSGTSGREAWTQYF.